The clone carrying this T cell receptor beta chain was observed at least ten times. Building of the TCR beta libraries involved iRepertoire HTBI primers and Arm-PCR of CDR3 regions. TCRdb used MiXCR to reprocess the multiplex PCR reads, holding one entry per CDR3 protein. The sample consists of about 420,000 distinct CDR3 sequences, 20% to 25% of them appearing once. This entry belongs to a study of regulatory T cells in long-lasting Graves disease. Described time point: persistent/refractory GD, antithyroid drugs over 5 years with positive TRAb. RNA extracted from PBMCs served as the sequencing template. The CDR3 contains 13 residues. The germline gives CDR1 MDHEN, CDR2 SYDVKM. The V end lost 3 bases, the J end lost 3 bases, and 5 bases lay between the germline ends.

Material: peripheral blood mononuclear cells (PBMCs), obtained when the disease was refractory, from a patient treated with antithyroid drugs. This rearrangement joins TRBV28 to TRBJ1-4, with a possible D match to TRBD1 (5 bases). This sequence was found in a female donor with Graves disease. CDR3 in DNA: TGTGCCAGCAGTTTCAGGGCTAATGAAAAACTGTTTTTT. It translates to CASSFRANEKLFF.